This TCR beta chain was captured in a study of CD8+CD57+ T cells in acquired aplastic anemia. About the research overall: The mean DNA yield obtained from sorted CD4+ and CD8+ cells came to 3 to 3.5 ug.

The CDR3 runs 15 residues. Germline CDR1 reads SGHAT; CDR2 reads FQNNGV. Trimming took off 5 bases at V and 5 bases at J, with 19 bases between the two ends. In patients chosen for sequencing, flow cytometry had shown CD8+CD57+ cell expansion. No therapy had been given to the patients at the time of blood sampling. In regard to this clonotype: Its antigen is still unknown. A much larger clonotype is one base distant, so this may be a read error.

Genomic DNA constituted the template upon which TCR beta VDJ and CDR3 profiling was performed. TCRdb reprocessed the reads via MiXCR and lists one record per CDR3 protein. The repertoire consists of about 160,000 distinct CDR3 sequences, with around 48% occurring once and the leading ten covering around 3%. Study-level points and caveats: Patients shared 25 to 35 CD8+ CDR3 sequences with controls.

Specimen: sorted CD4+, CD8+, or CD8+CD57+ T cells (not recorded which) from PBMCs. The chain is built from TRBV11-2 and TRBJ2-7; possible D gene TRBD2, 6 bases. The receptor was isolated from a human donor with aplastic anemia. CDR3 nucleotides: TGTGCCAGCAGCCCGGGACTTAGCTGGATTAACGAGCAGTACTTC. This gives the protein CASSPGLSWINEQYF.